The 26 T cell receptor beta chains given below trace back to one sample, sequenced in a study of blood T cell repertoires in COVID-19. The data were produced by immunoSEQ multiplex PCR, yet TCRdb's version contains in-frame clones alone and is incomplete. The sample has about 74,000 clones, more than 90% seen once. The sample taken for sequencing was peripheral blood. Receptors were obtained from a human donor in a cohort sampled during active COVID-19.

This clone appeared a single time. The CDR3 reads CASSRGDPTVRYNEQFF. DNA of the CDR3: TGTGCCAGCAGCCGGGGGGATCCAACGGTAAGGTACAATGAGCAGTTCTTC. The chain employs TRBV7-2 and TRBJ2-1, with TRBD2 matching over 7 bases. The CDR3 covers 17 residues. Trimming removed 5 bases from V and 4 bases from J; junction bases left unmatched: 14. Per the germline V gene, CDR1 is SGHTA and CDR2 is FQGNSA. The full variable domain, with the rest looked up from reference TRBV7-2 and TRBJ2-1, is GAGVSQSPSNKVTEKGKDVELRCDPISGHTALYWYRQSLGQGLEFLIYFQGNSAPDKSGLPSDRFSAERTGGSVSTLTIQRTQQEDSAVYLCASSRGDPTVRYNEQFFGPGTRLTVL.

The chain carries TRBV4-2 and TRBJ2-7; 7 nucleotides match TRBD2. Looked up from germline, CDR1 is LGHNA and CDR2 is YNFKEQ. V shed 0 bases, J shed 0 bases, and the junction held 5 bases outside the gene matches. The CDR3 is 16 residues long. The chain's CDR3 is CASSQDASGNSYEQYF. The CDR3 nucleotides are TGTGCCAGCAGCCAAGATGCCAGCGGGAACTCCTACGAGCAGTACTTC.

This chain joins TRBV6-2 or TRBV6-3 and TRBJ1-5, with 8 positions matching TRBD1. Germline values: CDR1 MNHEY, CDR2 SVGEGT. The CDR3 has 15 amino acids. With 4 bases clipped from V and 5 bases from J, the junction kept 7 bases outside the gene matches. The CDR3 DNA sequence: TGTGCCAGCAGTTCGGGGCAGGGGGCCTATCAGCCCCAGCATTTT. As protein: CASSSGQGAYQPQHF.

This sequence joins TRBV7-3 and TRBJ2-3; D unresolved. Germline CDR1 is SGHTA and CDR2 is FQGTGA. Trimming left V 2 bases short and J 1 base short, with 7 bases between. CDR3 length: 14 residues. This CDR3 reads CASSLSSGTDTQYF. The CDR3 DNA is TGTGCCAGCAGCTTATCGTCCGGCACAGATACGCAGTATTTT.

The chain has TRBV24-1 and TRBJ2-1; 9 nucleotides line up with TRBD2. The CDR3 loop spans 17 amino acids. The germline gives CDR1 KGHDR, CDR2 SFDVKD. V shed 3 bases and J 0 bases; nucleotides not matched to a gene: 5. The CDR3 is CATSDPEAGGSYNEQFF. In nucleotides, the CDR3 is TGTGCCACCAGTGATCCCGAAGCGGGGGGCTCCTACAATGAGCAGTTCTTC.

V gene TRBV3-1 (or the pseudogene TRBV3-2) combines with J gene TRBJ2-7, with TRBD2 matching over 9 bases. With V trimmed by 2 bases and J by 7 bases, 12 bases remained unmatched. Per germline, CDR1 LGHDT and CDR2 YNNKEL (reference sequence). The CDR3 is 16 residues long. CDR3 in amino acids: CASSQTTSGELGEQYF. The DNA of the CDR3 is TGTGCCAGCAGCCAAACGACTAGCGGAGAACTGGGGGAGCAGTACTTC.

The chain couples TRBV11-2 to TRBJ2-3, with 9 bases matching TRBD2. The CDR3 contains 16 residues. With 5 bases clipped from V and 2 bases from J, the junction kept 8 bases outside the gene matches. The germline V gene has CDR1 SGHAT and CDR2 FQNNGV. CDR3 loop: CASSPRLADLTDTQYF. CDR3 DNA: TGTGCCAGCAGCCCCAGACTAGCGGACCTCACAGATACGCAGTATTTT.

This clone was found a few times. The J gene is TRBJ1-2, the V gene TRBV7-8; 8 positions agree with TRBD1. The V gene end was trimmed by 5 bases and the J gene end by 7 bases; junction bases not matched to a gene: 15. Germline CDR1 and CDR2: SGHVS and FQNEAQ. The CDR3 loop spans 16 amino acids. The CDR3 here is CASSPNHLTGAGGYTF. CDR3 in DNA: TGTGCCAGCAGCCCTAATCACCTGACAGGGGCGGGTGGCTACACCTTC.

V is TRBV21-1 and J is TRBJ1-2; the table's D call, TRBD1, has no DNA check behind it. TRBV21-1 is annotated as a pseudogene. The CDR3 has 17 residues. The CDR3 DNA reads TGTGCCAGCAGCAAAGTGGGGGCGAGAGGATCTAACTATGGCTACACCTTC. This encodes CASSKVGARGSNYGYTF.

The CDR3 nucleotides are TGTGCCAGCAGTTTGTACAGGGGTAATGAAAAACTGTTTTTT. It specifies CASSLYRGNEKLFF. The rearrangement uses TRBV28 and TRBJ1-4; 7 bases line up with TRBD1. Germline V gives CDR1 MDHEN, CDR2 SYDVKM. This CDR3 region has 14 residues. V lost 3 bases to trimming and J lost 4 bases; unmatched junction nucleotides: 2.

This chain joins TRBV11-2 and TRBJ2-3, with 9 nucleotides matching TRBD2. The CDR3 runs to 16 residues. J gave up 3 bases and V 3 bases, and 7 bases lay outside the gene matches. The germline gives CDR1 SGHAT, CDR2 FQNNGV. This CDR3 is CASSFSGGRATDTQYF. CDR3 coding DNA: TGTGCCAGCAGCTTCTCCGGCGGGAGGGCAACAGATACGCAGTATTTT.

This sequence joins TRBV7-8 and TRBJ1-6; D gene unclear. Germline assignment: CDR1 SGHVS and CDR2 FQNEAQ. Trimming took 4 bases from V and 10 from J, leaving 8 bases between them. This CDR3 contains 12 residues. The CDR3 sequence is CASSSGVSPLHF. CDR3 sequence (DNA): TGTGCCAGCAGCTCCGGGGTGTCACCCCTCCACTTT.

V gene TRBV11-1 combines with J gene TRBJ1-6; 11 nucleotides match TRBD1. The CDR3 runs to 15 residues. The J segment lost 9 bases and the V segment lost 4 bases, leaving 5 bases of the junction unmatched. Germline V gene data show CDR1 as SGHAT and CDR2 as FQDESV (reference sequence). This CDR3 reads CASSSRTGGTSPLHF. CDR3 DNA: TGTGCCAGCAGCTCCCGGACAGGGGGCACTTCACCCCTCCACTTT.

This rearrangement joins TRBV30 to TRBJ1-4, with D possibly being TRBD1 (5 bases). CDR1 is GTSNPN and CDR2 is SVGIG in the germline V gene (reference sequence). The CDR3 has 12 amino acids. V lost 3 bases, J lost 14 bases, and 16 bases lay in between. CDR3 nucleotide sequence: TGTGCCTGGAGCCTTCAATCCGGGGGTCTGTTTTTT. Translation: CAWSLQSGGLFF. The entire variable domain, with the rest obtained from reference TRBV30 and TRBJ1-4, is as follows: SQTIHQWPATLVQPVGSPLSLECTVEGTSNPNLYWYRQAAGRGLQLLFYSVGIGQISSEVPQNLSASRPQDRQFILSSKKLLLSDSGFYLCAWSLQSGGLFFGSGTQLSVL.

V usage is TRBV14 and J usage is TRBJ2-5; 9 bases line up with TRBD2. The germline V gene has CDR1 SGHDN and CDR2 FVKESK. CDR3 length: 15 amino acids. V dropped 6 bases and J dropped 2; count of bases not matched to a gene: 7. CDR3 sequence reads: CASRRSGGTQETQYF. Written as DNA, the CDR3 is TGTGCCAGCAGGAGGAGCGGGGGGACACAAGAGACCCAGTACTTC.

This rearrangement joins TRBV14 to TRBJ1-4; D gene ambiguous. CDR1 is SGHDN, CDR2 FVKESK, per germline. The CDR3 is 15 amino acids. V lost 3 bases and J 7 bases, leaving 15 bases between the germline ends. The CDR3 protein is CASSQQSGKGEKLFF. CDR3 coding DNA: TGTGCCAGCAGCCAGCAGTCGGGTAAAGGTGAAAAACTGTTTTTT.

The V and J genes are TRBV6-5 and TRBJ2-7, with TRBD1 as a possible D gene (6 bases). The germline gives CDR1 MNHEY, CDR2 SVGAGI. Deletions cut 2 bases from V and 4 bases from J, with 12 bases between. This CDR3 has 14 amino acids. CDR3 sequence (DNA): TGTGCCAGCAGTTACGGTCAGGGGTCTTACGAGCAGTACTTC. Translated, it gives CASSYGQGSYEQYF.

V and J are TRBV5-1 and TRBJ2-2; 8 bases line up with TRBD1. CDR3 length equals 14 residues. V dropped 0 bases and J dropped 7; count of bases not matched to a gene: 2. Germline CDR1 is SGHRS and CDR2 is YFSETQ. CDR3 DNA: TGCGCCAGCAGCTTGGGGACAGGGAACGGGGAGCTGTTTTTT. As protein: CASSLGTGNGELFF.

The chain employs TRBV24-1 and TRBJ2-3; D gene ambiguous. Germline lookup yields CDR1 KGHDR and CDR2 SFDVKD. Between the trimmed V and J ends, which lost 7 bases and 3 bases, there was a span of 10 bases. This CDR3 contains 13 residues. Here the CDR3 reads CATSAEKTDTQYF. DNA of the CDR3: TGTGCCACCAGCGCGGAGAAAACAGATACGCAGTATTTT.

V usage is TRBV6-2 or TRBV6-3 and J usage is TRBJ2-2; no clear D gene. The V end lost 0 bases, the J end lost 0 bases, and 8 bases lay between the germline ends. The CDR3 loop spans 16 amino acids. CDR1 MNHEY and CDR2 SVGEGT come from the germline V gene. For the CDR3, the DNA is TGTGCCAGCAGTTACTCAGCAGCGTCGAACACCGGGGAGCTGTTTTTT. Its translation is CASSYSAASNTGELFF.

This clone was seen only a few times. V is TRBV6-2 or TRBV6-3 and J is TRBJ2-7, with D perhaps TRBD2 (5 bases). This CDR3 comprises 12 residues. The ends were cut back, 5 bases at V and 5 bases at J, with 10 bases in the middle. Looked up from germline, CDR1 is MNHEY and CDR2 is SVGEGT. The CDR3: CASSQLENEQYF. CDR3 DNA: TGTGCCAGCAGTCAACTAGAAAACGAGCAGTACTTC.

The chain combines TRBV24-1 with TRBJ2-2; 8 nucleotides match TRBD1. The germline V gene has CDR1 KGHDR and CDR2 SFDVKD. Germline trimming cut 2 bases from V and 4 bases from J; bases unmatched to any gene: 2. This CDR3 contains 15 residues. The CDR3 sequence is CATSDSGQVTGELFF. CDR3 coding DNA: TGTGCCACCAGTGATTCGGGACAGGTCACCGGGGAGCTGTTTTTT.

This sequence joins TRBV7-2 and TRBJ2-7, with TRBD2 identical over 7 bases. CDR3 length: 14 residues. J gave up 6 bases and V 1 base, and 6 bases lay outside the gene matches. Looked up from germline, CDR1 is SGHTA and CDR2 is FQGNSA. CDR3 region: CASSLVPGEGEQYF. CDR3 coding DNA: TGTGCCAGCAGCTTAGTTCCGGGGGAGGGCGAGCAGTACTTC.

This clone was seen only once. V is TRBV10-3 and J is TRBJ2-1, with D tentatively TRBD1 (6 bases). The CDR3 sequence is 13 residues long. The germline gives CDR1 ENHRY, CDR2 SYGVKD. The V end lost 6 bases, the J end lost 5 bases, and 11 bases lay between the germline ends. The CDR3 loop is CAIRLRTDNEQFF. The CDR3 DNA sequence: TGTGCCATCAGGCTGAGGACAGACAATGAGCAGTTCTTC.

The rearrangement links TRBV2 to TRBJ1-2, with 8 bases aligning to TRBD1. V was clipped by 4 bases and J by 2 bases; unmatched bases: 0. This CDR3 is 13 amino acids long. Germline assignment: CDR1 SNHLY and CDR2 FYNNEI. As DNA, the CDR3 is TGTGCCAGCAGTGGACAGGGGAACTATGGCTACACCTTC. It yields the protein CASSGQGNYGYTF.

This chain joins TRBV24-1 and TRBJ2-1; 7 bases agree with TRBD2. V trimming: 3 bases; J trimming: 6 bases; junction bases outside the gene matches: 25. The CDR3 runs to 21 residues. Germline V gene sequence: CDR1 KGHDR, CDR2 SFDVKD. CDR3 DNA: TGTGCCACCAGTGATCGCCAATCGTCTAGCGGATCCTTCCCCTGGCCCAATGAGCAGTTCTTC. This translates into CATSDRQSSSGSFPWPNEQFF.